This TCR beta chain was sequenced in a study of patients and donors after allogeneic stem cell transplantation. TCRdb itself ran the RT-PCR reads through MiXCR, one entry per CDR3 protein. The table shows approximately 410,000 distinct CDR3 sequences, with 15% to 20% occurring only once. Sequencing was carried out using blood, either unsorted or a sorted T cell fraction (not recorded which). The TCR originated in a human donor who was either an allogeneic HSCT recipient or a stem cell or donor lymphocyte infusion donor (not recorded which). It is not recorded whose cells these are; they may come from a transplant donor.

The DNA for the CDR3 is TGTGCCAGCAGCGTAGAGGCGGGAGTCGCGAACACCGGGGAGCTGTTTTTT. Protein sequence: CASSVEAGVANTGELFF. The chain employs TRBV9 and TRBJ2-2; TRBD2 matches at 7 bases. Germline V gene data show CDR1 as SGDLS and CDR2 as YYNGEE. The length of the CDR3 is 17 residues. The trim removed 0 bases at V and 0 bases at J, leaving 5 bases unmatched. The variable domain in full, completed from reference TRBV9 and TRBJ2-2, reads DSGVTQTPKHLITATGQRVTLRCSPRSGDLSVYWYQQSLDQGLQFLIQYYNGEERAKGNILERFSAQQFPDLHSELNLSSLELGDSALYFCASSVEAGVANTGELFFGEGSRLTVL.